This T cell receptor (beta chain) was recorded in a study of blood T cells in healthy people across ages. The CDR3 extends over 14 amino acids. Germline CDR1 is SQVTM and CDR2 is ANQGSEA. Unmatched junction bases numbered 7, after V lost 6 bases and J lost 4 bases. With a J-beta primer mix and a sample-barcoded 5' primer, a second PCR ran about 7 to 12 cycles. Per-sample output comprised a minimum of 3 million paired-end reads containing CDR3. Via MiXCR, TCRdb re-called the 5' RACE reads, giving one row per CDR3 protein. This table holds roughly 1.5 million distinct CDR3 sequences, approximately 42% found once. This clonotype has a count of ten or more.

This clonotype was sampled from a woman aged 18-29 years in good health. The rearrangement uses TRBV29-1 and TRBJ2-7; 12 bases line up with TRBD1. What was sequenced was blood. The CDR3 region has the DNA TGCAGCGTGATCCGGGACAGGGGGCTTTACGAGCAGTACTTC. As protein: CSVIRDRGLYEQYF.